The text below deals with one TCR beta chain. Antigen unknown. This sample stems from a study of long-term antiretroviral therapy in people with HIV. Study-level points and caveats: Controls exceeded HIV repertoires in CDR3 length range.

At least one PBMC sample before ART and at least two after were required. The libraries were made with immunoSEQ v3.0 at survey level. Method: immunoSEQ multiplex PCR; TCRdb's copy keeps in-frame clones and lacks some. The data show about 28,000 clones, 95% seen once. From germline, CDR1 is ENHRY and CDR2 SYGVKD. Trimming removed 4 bases from V and 5 bases from J, with 6 bases in between. CDR3 size: 12 residues. The chain recombines TRBV10-3 with TRBJ2-1; D gene unclear. The TCR comes from a man aged 45-65 years with HIV. The sequenced sample was unsorted PBMCs, obtained 5.3 years after starting antiretroviral therapy. CDR3 DNA: TGTGCCATCAGTGGTGGTGACAATGAGCAGTTCTTC. This gives the protein CAISGGDNEQFF.